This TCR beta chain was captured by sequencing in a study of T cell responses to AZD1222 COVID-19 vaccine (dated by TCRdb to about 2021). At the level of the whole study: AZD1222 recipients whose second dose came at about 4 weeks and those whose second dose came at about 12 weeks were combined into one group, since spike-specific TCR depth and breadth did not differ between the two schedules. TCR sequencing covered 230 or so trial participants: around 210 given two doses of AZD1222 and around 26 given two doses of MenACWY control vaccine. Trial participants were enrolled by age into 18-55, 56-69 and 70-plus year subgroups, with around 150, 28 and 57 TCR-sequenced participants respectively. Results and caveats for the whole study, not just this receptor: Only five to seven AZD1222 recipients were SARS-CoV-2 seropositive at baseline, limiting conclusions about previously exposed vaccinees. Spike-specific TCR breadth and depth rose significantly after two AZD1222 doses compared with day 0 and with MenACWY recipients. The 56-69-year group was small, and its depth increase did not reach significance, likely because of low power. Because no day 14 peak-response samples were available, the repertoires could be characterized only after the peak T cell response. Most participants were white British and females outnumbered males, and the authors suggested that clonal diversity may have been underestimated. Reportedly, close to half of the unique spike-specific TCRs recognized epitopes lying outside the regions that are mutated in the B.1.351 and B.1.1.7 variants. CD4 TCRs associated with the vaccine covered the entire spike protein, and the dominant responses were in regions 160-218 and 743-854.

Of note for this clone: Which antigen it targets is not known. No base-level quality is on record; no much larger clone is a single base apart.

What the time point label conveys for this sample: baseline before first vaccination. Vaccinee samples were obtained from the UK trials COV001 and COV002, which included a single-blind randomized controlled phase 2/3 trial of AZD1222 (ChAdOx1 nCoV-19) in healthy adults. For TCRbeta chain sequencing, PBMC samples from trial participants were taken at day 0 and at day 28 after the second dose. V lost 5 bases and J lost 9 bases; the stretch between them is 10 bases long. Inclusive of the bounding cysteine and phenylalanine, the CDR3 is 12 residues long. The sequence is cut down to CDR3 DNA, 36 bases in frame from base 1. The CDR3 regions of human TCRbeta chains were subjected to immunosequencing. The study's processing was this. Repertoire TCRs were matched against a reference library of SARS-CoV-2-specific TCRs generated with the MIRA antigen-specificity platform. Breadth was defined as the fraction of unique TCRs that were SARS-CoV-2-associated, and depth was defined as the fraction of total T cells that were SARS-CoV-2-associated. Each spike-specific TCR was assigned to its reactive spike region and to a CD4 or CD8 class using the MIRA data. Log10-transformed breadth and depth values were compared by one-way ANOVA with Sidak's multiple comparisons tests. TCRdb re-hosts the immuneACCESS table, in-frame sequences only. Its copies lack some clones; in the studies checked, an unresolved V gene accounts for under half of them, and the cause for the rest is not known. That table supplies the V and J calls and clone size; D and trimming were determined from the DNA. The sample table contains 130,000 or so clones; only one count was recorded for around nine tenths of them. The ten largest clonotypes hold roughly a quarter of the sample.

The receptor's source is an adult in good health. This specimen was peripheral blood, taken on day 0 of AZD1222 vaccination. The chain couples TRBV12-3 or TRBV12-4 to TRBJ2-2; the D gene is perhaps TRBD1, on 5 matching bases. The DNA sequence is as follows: TGTGCCAGCAGTAAAGGGGTCTGGGAGCTGTTTTTT. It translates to CASSKGVWELFF.